The source of this T cell receptor (beta chain) is a study of CD8 T cells in Susac syndrome. As regards this clonotype: The antigen is not known.

All included Susac syndrome patients satisfied recently defined diagnostic criteria for definite or probable disease. Study-level points and caveats: Maximal CD8+ clonal expansion in Susac was observed within TEMRA cells and among active patients.

Trimming took 5 bases from V and 8 from J; bases not matched to a gene: 11. Germline lookup yields CDR1 MNHEY and CDR2 SMNVEV (reference sequence). The CDR3 consists of 15 residues. With random hexamers, roughly 0.5 to 1 ug RNA was reverse transcribed. TCR beta CDR3 was amplified by immunoSEQ multiplex PCR. This amplification extended across 54 Vbeta and 13 Jbeta segments. Via MiXCR, TCRdb re-called the immunoSEQ multiplex PCR reads, giving one row per CDR3 protein. The data show under 90,000 distinct CDR3 sequences, about 95% seen once. The sample was CD8+ T cells from PBMCs. The chain combines TRBV27 with TRBJ2-7, with 11 nucleotides matching TRBD2. The sequence was collected from a human donor with Susac syndrome. The CDR3 DNA sequence: TGTGCCAGCAGTCCCTCGACTAGCGGGATTAGCCAGCAGTACTTC. Translation: CASSPSTSGISQQYF.